The present T cell receptor (beta chain) was sequenced within a study of blood T cells in healthy people across ages. Germline assignment: CDR1 MNHEY and CDR2 SMNVEV (reference sequence). V was trimmed by 4 bases and J by 10 bases, leaving 20 bases between them. The CDR3 sequence is 16 residues long. The authors ran a second PCR of roughly 6 to 12 cycles using a sample-barcoded 5' primer and a J-beta primer mix. Template switching added a 12-random-nucleotide identifier to every cDNA molecule. Via MiXCR, TCRdb re-called the 5' RACE reads, giving one row per CDR3 protein. The table includes 1,300,000 or so distinct CDR3 sequences, 59% detected once. On this clonotype itself: Its specificity is not known.

Study-wide findings and caveats: From one million sequenced T cells, diversity estimates were lower bounds.

Sequenced material: blood. V and J are TRBV27 and TRBJ1-6; D is perhaps TRBD1 (6 bases). The clonotype comes from a man aged 18-30 years in good health. The CDR3 DNA follows: TGTGCCAGCAGTTCCTCGGGACATCCCAAAAGGTCACCCCTCCACTTT. Its translation: CASSSSGHPKRSPLHF.